This entry describes one T cell receptor beta chain. The source of the sample is a study of blood T cell repertoires in COVID-19. Across the study: PBMCs, B-cell-depleted T cells, or T cells provided the cDNA or gDNA that made up the material.

Authors' processing steps: Amplification from reference gene primers served as the basis for estimated nucleated cell counts. Sequencing used immunoSEQ multiplex PCR; TCRdb keeps in-frame clones, though not all of them. V, J and clone size reflect that table, while D and trimming were determined from the DNA. The sample yields about 140,000 clones, about 80% seen once. Germline CDR1 and CDR2: SGDLS and YYNGEE. V trimming: 3 bases; J trimming: 14 bases; junction bases outside the gene matches: 12. This CDR3 has 13 amino acids. The chain couples TRBV9 to TRBJ2-3; TRBD2 matches 7 bases. This receptor was identified in an older woman with acute or convalescent COVID-19. Sequencing was performed on peripheral blood. CDR3 nucleotide sequence: TGTGCCAGCAGCGAGCCCGTGCGGGAGTATCTGTATTTT. It codes for CASSEPVREYLYF.